The rows below give T cell receptor beta chains drawn from one sample of a study of regulatory T cells in long-lasting Graves disease. TCRdb recomputed calls from the multiplex PCR reads with MiXCR, one row per CDR3 protein. Altogether under 300,000 distinct CDR3 sequences are present, around 21% being singletons, with the ten largest covering over 11%. The sample here was peripheral blood mononuclear cells (PBMCs), taken at new diagnosis, from a patient treated with antithyroid drugs. The receptors originated from a female donor with Graves disease. Both conserved end residues are part of each CDR3. A D gene is named only where the DNA matches it firmly. The size field is filled for only some rows; it gives once, few, many or a size class.

V: TRBV2; D: .; J: TRBJ2-3; size: .; DNA: TGTGCCAGCAGCCAAGGGCGGGGGCTAGTTAACGATACGCAGTATTTT; CDR3: CASSQGRGLVNDTQYF
V: TRBV5-1; D: TRBD1; J: TRBJ1-2; size: many; DNA: TGCGCCAGCAGCTACGACGGACAGGGCGCTAACTATGGCTACACCTTC; CDR3: CASSYDGQGANYGYTF
V: TRBV2; D: .; J: TRBJ2-3; size: many; DNA: TGTGCCAGCAGCGCCGACCCTAGCACAGATACGCAGTATTTT; CDR3: CASSADPSTDTQYF
V: TRBV7-2; D: TRBD2; J: TRBJ2-3; size: many; DNA: TGTGCCAGCAGCTTAGGAGGTGGCGGGGGTTCTACAGATACGCAGTATTTT; CDR3: CASSLGGGGGSTDTQYF
V: TRBV6-1; D: .; J: TRBJ2-7; size: many; DNA: TGTGCCAGCACCGATTCGGGCAGTTACGAGCAGTACTTC; CDR3: CASTDSGSYEQYF
V: TRBV27; D: TRBD1; J: TRBJ2-7; size: .; DNA: TGTGCCAGCAGTTTACCCGACAGGGTCACCTACGAGCAGTACTTC; CDR3: CASSLPDRVTYEQYF
V: TRBV18; D: TRBD2; J: TRBJ2-2; size: few; DNA: TGTGCCAGCTCACCAGTAGATAGCGGGCACACCGGGGAGCTGTTTTTT; CDR3: CASSPVDSGHTGELFF
V: TRBV6-5; D: .; J: TRBJ2-1; size: few; DNA: TGTGCCAGCAGTTACGACGATTACAATGAGCAGTTCTTC; CDR3: CASSYDDYNEQFF
V: TRBV5-1; D: .; J: TRBJ2-2; size: many; DNA: TGCGCCAGCAGGCGGGATCTCCACGGGGAGCTGTTTTTT; CDR3: CASRRDLHGELFF
V: TRBV7-3; D: TRBD2; J: TRBJ2-1; size: .; DNA: TGTGCCAGCAGCTTGGGCGGGACTAGCGGGAGGGCCGGAGGCGATGAGCAGTTCTTC; CDR3: CASSLGGTSGRAGGDEQFF
V: TRBV5-1; D: TRBD2; J: TRBJ2-3; size: many; DNA: TGCGCCAGCAGCTTACTAGCGGGGGGCGGGAATACGCAGTATTTT; CDR3: CASSLLAGGGNTQYF
V: TRBV7-2; D: TRBD2; J: TRBJ2-1; size: .; DNA: TGTGCCAGCAGCTTAGTTTCGGGACTAGCAGATCCCCGACAGTTCTTC; CDR3: CASSLVSGLADPRQFF
V: TRBV18; D: .; J: TRBJ1-3; size: few; DNA: TGTGCCAGCTCACCACCGACCAGGGCTGGAAACACCATATATTTT; CDR3: CASSPPTRAGNTIYF
V: TRBV6-5; D: .; J: TRBJ2-5; size: many; DNA: TGTGCCAGCAGTTACTCCCAGTGGAGAGAGACCCAGTACTTC; CDR3: CASSYSQWRETQYF
V: TRBV4-1; D: TRBD2; J: TRBJ2-2; size: many; DNA: TGCGCCAGCAGCCAAGGCGGGAGGACGGTCGGGGAGCTGTTTTTT; CDR3: CASSQGGRTVGELFF
V: TRBV25-1; D: .; J: TRBJ2-2; size: once; DNA: TGTGCCAGCAGTGAATTAACAGTGAACACCGGGGAGCTGTTTTTT; CDR3: CASSELTVNTGELFF
V: TRBV13; D: .; J: TRBJ2-3; size: many; DNA: TGTGCCAGCAGCTTAGTATCCCGGGGGGCTTCAGATACGCAGTATTTT; CDR3: CASSLVSRGASDTQYF
V: TRBV2; D: .; J: TRBJ1-5; size: many; DNA: TGTGCCAGCAGAACTGGGGGAACTCAGCCCCAGCATTTT; CDR3: CASRTGGTQPQHF
V: TRBV4-1; D: TRBD2; J: TRBJ2-7; size: many; DNA: TGCGCCAGCAGCCAAGACTGGGGCAGCGGGGACTACGAGCAGTACTTC; CDR3: CASSQDWGSGDYEQYF
V: TRBV5-5; D: .; J: TRBJ2-5; size: once; DNA: TGTGCCAGCAGCTTGGACAGGGTGTCAGAGACCCAGTACTTC; CDR3: CASSLDRVSETQYF
V: TRBV13; D: TRBD2; J: TRBJ2-1; size: many; DNA: TGTGCCAGCAGCCCCCCCCGGGGGGGCGTCTACAATGAGCAGTTCTTC; CDR3: CASSPPRGGVYNEQFF
V: TRBV12-3/TRBV12-4; D: TRBD1; J: TRBJ1-5; size: many; DNA: TGTGCCAGCAGTTTCTTTACCGGGACAGATAGCAATCAGCCCCAGCATTTT; CDR3: CASSFFTGTDSNQPQHF
V: TRBV20-1; D: .; J: TRBJ2-7; size: many; DNA: TGCAGTGGTAGGGGATTCTCCTACGAGCAGTACTTC; CDR3: CSGRGFSYEQYF
V: TRBV7-3; D: TRBD2; J: TRBJ2-1; size: many; DNA: TGTGCCAGCAGCTTACTCGCTAGCGGGGGAAATGAGCAGTTCTTC; CDR3: CASSLLASGGNEQFF
V: TRBV27; D: TRBD1; J: TRBJ2-7; size: few; DNA: TGTGCCAGCAGTAGACAGGGGGCCTACGAGCAGTACTTC; CDR3: CASSRQGAYEQYF
V: TRBV4-1; D: .; J: TRBJ1-2; size: many; DNA: TGCGCCAGCAGCCAAGATCTGGCAGGAGTAAATGGCTACACCTTC; CDR3: CASSQDLAGVNGYTF
V: TRBV7-3; D: .; J: TRBJ2-3; size: .; DNA: TGTGCCAGCAGCGCGACCGGCACAGATACGCAGTATTTT; CDR3: CASSATGTDTQYF
V: TRBV7-3; D: .; J: TRBJ2-6; size: .; DNA: TGTGCCAGCAGTCCCTTGGGCTCTGGGGCCAACGTCCTGACTTTC; CDR3: CASSPLGSGANVLTF
V: TRBV5-4; D: .; J: TRBJ2-7; size: few; DNA: TGTGCCAGCAGCCACCTTCAAGTTGCCTTAGGAGTCCACGAGCAGTACTTC; CDR3: CASSHLQVALGVHEQYF
V: TRBV2; D: .; J: TRBJ1-2; size: many; DNA: TGTGCCAGCAGGGGAGGGTTTAACTATGGCTACACCTTC; CDR3: CASRGGFNYGYTF
V: TRBV7-2; D: .; J: TRBJ2-2; size: many; DNA: TGTGCCAGCAGCTCCCCGACTAGTTCCGGGGAGCTGTTTTTT; CDR3: CASSSPTSSGELFF
V: TRBV11-2; D: .; J: TRBJ2-7; size: many; DNA: TGTGCCAGCCAGGACCTATCCTACGAGCAGTACTTC; CDR3: CASQDLSYEQYF
V: TRBV5-1; D: .; J: TRBJ2-1; size: many; DNA: TGCGCCAGCAGCTTCCGGGGAGACTACAATGAGCAGTTCTTC; CDR3: CASSFRGDYNEQFF
V: TRBV3-1; D: .; J: TRBJ2-1; size: many; DNA: TGTGCCAGCAGCCAAACGGACTATAGAGTTGGGGATGAGCAGTTCTTC; CDR3: CASSQTDYRVGDEQFF
V: TRBV7-9; D: .; J: TRBJ1-1; size: many; DNA: TGTGCCAGCAGCCCAATTGCTGGACAGTCGTTGGACACTGAAGCTTTCTTT; CDR3: CASSPIAGQSLDTEAFF
V: TRBV5-5; D: .; J: TRBJ1-6; size: many; DNA: TGTGCCAGCAGCCTGCTTACCGGAGCCTATAATTCACCCCTCCACTTT; CDR3: CASSLLTGAYNSPLHF
V: TRBV5-5; D: .; J: TRBJ1-2; size: many; DNA: TGTGCCAGCAGCTTATTAGCGGGAGGCTACACCTTC; CDR3: CASSLLAGGYTF